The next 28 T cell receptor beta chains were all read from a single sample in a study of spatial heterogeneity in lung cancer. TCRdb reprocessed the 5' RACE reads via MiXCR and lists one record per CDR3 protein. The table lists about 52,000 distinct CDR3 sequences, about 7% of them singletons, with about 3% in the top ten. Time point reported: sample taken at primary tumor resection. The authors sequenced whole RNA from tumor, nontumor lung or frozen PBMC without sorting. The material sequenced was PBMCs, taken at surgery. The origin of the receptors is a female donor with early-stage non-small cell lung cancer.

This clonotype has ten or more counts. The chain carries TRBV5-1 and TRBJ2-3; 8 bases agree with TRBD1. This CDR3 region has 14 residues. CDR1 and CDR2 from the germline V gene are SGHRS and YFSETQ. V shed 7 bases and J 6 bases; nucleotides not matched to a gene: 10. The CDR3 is CASDAQGAGDTQYF. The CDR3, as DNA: TGCGCCAGCGACGCTCAGGGGGCCGGGGATACGCAGTATTTT.

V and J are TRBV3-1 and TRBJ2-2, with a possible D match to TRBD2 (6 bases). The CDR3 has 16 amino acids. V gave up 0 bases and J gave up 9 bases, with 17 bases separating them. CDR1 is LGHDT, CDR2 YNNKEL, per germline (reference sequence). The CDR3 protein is CASSQESWGDRRELFF. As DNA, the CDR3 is TGTGCCAGCAGCCAAGAATCTTGGGGGGACCGCCGGGAGCTGTTTTTT.

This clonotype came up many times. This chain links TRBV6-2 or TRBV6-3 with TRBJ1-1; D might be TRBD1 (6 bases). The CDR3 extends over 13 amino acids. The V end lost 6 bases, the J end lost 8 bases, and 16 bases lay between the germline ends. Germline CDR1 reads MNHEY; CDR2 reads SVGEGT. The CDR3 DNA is TGTGCCAGCAGGGACACAGGGCGTGGGGAAGCTTTCTTT. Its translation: CASRDTGRGEAFF.

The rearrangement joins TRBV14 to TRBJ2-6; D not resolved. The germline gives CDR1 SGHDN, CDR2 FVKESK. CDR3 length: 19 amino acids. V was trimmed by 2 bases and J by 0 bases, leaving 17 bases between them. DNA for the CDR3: TGTGCCAGCAGCCAATTGGCTCGGAACAGTCACTCTGGGGCCAACGTCCTGACTTTC. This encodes CASSQLARNSHSGANVLTF.

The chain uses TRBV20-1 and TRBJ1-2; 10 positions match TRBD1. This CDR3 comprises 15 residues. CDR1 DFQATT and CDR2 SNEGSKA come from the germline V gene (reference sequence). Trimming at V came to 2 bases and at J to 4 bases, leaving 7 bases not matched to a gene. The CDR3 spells CSARPGTGAVYGYTF. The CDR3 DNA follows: TGCAGTGCTAGACCCGGGACAGGGGCGGTCTATGGCTACACCTTC.

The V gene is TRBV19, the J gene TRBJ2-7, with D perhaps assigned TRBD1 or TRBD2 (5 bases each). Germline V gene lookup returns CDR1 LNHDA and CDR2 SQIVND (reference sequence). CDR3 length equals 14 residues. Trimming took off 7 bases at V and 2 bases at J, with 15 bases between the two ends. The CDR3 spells CASKSRDPPYEQYF. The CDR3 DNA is TGTGCCAGTAAATCGAGGGACCCACCCTACGAGCAGTACTTC.

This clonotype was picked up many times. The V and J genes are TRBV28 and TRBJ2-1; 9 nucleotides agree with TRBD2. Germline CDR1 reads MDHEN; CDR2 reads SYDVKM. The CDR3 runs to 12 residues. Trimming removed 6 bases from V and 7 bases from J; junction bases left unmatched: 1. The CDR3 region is CASRTSGNEQFF. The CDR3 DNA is TGTGCCAGCAGGACTAGCGGAAATGAGCAGTTCTTC.

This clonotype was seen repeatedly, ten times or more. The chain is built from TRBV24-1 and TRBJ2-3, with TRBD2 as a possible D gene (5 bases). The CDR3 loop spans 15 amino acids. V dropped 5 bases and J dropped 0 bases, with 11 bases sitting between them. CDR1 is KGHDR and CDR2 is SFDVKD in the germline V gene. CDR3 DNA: TGTGCCACCAGTGGAGGGATCCTAAGCACAGATACGCAGTATTTT. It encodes CATSGGILSTDTQYF.

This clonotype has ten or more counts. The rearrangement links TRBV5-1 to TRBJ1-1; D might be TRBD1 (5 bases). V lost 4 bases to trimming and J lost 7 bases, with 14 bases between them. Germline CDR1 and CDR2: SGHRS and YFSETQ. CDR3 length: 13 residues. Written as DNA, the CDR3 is TGCGCCAGCAGCCCAGGGACCTTCATTGAAGCTTTCTTT. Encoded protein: CASSPGTFIEAFF.

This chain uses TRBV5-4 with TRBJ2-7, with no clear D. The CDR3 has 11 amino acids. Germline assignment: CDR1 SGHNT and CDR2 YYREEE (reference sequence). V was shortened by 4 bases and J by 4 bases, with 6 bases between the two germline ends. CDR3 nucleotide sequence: TGTGCCAGCAGCAAAGCGTACGAGCAGTACTTC. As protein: CASSKAYEQYF.

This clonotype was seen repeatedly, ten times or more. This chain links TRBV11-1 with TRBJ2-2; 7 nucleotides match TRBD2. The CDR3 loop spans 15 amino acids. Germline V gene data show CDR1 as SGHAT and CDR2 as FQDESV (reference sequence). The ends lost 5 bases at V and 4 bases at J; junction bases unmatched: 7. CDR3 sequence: CASSRSGSPTGELFF. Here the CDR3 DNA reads TGTGCCAGCAGCCGTAGCGGGTCACCCACCGGGGAGCTGTTTTTT.

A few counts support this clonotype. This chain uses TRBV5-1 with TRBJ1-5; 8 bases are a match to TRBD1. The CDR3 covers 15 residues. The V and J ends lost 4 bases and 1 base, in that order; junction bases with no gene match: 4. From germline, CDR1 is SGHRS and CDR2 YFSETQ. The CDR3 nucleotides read TGCGCCAGCAGCCCCGGACAGGGAAGCAATCAGCCCCAGCATTTT. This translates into CASSPGQGSNQPQHF.

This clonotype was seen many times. Here the CDR3 DNA reads TGTGCCAGCAGCCTCGGACACTCTAATTCACCCCTCCACTTT. Amino acid sequence: CASSLGHSNSPLHF. V and J are TRBV3-1 and TRBJ1-6; possible D gene TRBD1, 5 bases. The V gene's germline CDR1 is LGHDT and CDR2 YNNKEL (reference sequence). The CDR3 is made up of 14 amino acids. The germline V and J ends were trimmed by 4 bases and 6 bases, with 10 bases remaining between them.

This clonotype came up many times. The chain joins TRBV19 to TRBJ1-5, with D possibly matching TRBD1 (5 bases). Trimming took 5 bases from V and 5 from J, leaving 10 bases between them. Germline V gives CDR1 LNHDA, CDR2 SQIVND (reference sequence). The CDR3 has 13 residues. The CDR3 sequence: CASSSGGDQPQHF. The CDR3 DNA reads TGTGCCAGTAGTTCCGGGGGGGATCAGCCCCAGCATTTT.

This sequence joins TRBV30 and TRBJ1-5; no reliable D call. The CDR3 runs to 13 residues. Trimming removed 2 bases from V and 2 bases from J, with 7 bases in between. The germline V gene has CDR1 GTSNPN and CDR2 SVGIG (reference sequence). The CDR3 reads CAWSKRGNQPQHF. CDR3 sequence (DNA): TGTGCCTGGAGTAAACGGGGCAATCAGCCCCAGCATTTT.

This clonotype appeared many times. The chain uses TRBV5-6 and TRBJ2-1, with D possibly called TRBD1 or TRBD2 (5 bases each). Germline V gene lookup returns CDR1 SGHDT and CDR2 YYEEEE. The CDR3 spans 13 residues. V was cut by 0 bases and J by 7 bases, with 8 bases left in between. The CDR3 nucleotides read TGTGCCAGCAGCTTGGGAGGGGCGAATGAGCAGTTCTTC. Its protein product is CASSLGGANEQFF.

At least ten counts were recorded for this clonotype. For the CDR3, the DNA is TGTGCCAGCAGCTCTGACCTTCGAGAGACCCAGTACTTC. Its translation is CASSSDLRETQYF. The chain has TRBV7-2 and TRBJ2-5; no definite D call. The CDR3 has 13 amino acids. Germline CDR1 is SGHTA and CDR2 is FQGNSA. The germline V and J ends were trimmed by 4 bases and 4 bases, with 10 bases remaining between them.

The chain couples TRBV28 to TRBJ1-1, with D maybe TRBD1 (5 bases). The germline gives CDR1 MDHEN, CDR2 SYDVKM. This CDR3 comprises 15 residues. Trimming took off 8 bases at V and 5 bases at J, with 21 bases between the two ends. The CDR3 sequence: CASAVPLGGETEAFF. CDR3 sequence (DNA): TGTGCCAGCGCGGTGCCCCTCGGAGGGGAAACTGAAGCTTTCTTT. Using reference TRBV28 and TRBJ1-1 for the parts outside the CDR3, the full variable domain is DVKVTQSSRYLVKRTGEKVFLECVQDMDHENMFWYRQDPGLGLRLIYFSYDVKMKEKGDIPEGYSVSREKKERFSLILESASTNQTSMYLCASAVPLGGETEAFFGQGTRLTVV.

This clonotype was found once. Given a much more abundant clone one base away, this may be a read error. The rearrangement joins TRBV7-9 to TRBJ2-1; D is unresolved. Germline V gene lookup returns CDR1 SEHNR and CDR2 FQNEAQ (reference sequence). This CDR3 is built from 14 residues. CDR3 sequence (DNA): TGTGCCAGCAGCTATTTTTGGGGTACCAATGGGCAGTTCTTC. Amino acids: CASSYFWGTNGQFF.

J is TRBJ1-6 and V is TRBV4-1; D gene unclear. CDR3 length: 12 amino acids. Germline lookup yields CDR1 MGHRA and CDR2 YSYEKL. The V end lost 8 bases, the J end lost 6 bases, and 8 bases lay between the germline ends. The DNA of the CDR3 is TGCGCCAGCGGGGAGGGTAATTCACCCCTCCACTTT. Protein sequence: CASGEGNSPLHF.

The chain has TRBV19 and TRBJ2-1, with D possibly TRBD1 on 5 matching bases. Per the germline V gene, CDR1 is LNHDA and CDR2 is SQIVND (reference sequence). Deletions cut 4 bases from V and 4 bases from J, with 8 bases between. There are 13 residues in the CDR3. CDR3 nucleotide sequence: TGTGCCAGTAGTAGGGGCCCATACAATGAGCAGTTCTTC. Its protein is CASSRGPYNEQFF.

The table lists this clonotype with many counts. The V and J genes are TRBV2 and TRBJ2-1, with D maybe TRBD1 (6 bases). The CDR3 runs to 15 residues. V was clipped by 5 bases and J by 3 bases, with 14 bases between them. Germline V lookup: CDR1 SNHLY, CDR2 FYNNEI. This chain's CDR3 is CASSSQGPNYNEQFF. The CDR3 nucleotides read TGTGCCAGCAGTTCCCAGGGGCCGAACTACAATGAGCAGTTCTTC.

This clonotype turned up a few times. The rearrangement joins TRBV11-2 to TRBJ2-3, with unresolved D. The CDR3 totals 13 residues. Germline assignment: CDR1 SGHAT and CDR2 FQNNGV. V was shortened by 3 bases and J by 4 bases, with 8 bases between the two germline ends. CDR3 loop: CASSFRTADTQYF. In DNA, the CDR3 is TGTGCCAGCAGCTTCCGAACAGCAGATACGCAGTATTTT.

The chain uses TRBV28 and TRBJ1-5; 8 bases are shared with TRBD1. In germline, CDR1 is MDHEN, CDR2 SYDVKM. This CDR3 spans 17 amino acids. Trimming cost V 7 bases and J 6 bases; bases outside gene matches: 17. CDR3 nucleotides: TGTGCCAGCATTCCGCCGTGGGGCAGGGGGCAGGCTCAGCCCCAGCATTTT. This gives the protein CASIPPWGRGQAQPQHF.

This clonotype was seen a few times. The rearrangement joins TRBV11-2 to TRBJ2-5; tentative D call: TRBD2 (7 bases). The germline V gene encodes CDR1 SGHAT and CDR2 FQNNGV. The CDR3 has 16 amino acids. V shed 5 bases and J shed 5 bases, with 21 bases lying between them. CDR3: CASSPRGGGDGETQYF. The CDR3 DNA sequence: TGTGCCAGCAGCCCAAGAGGCGGGGGCGATGGCGAGACCCAGTACTTC.

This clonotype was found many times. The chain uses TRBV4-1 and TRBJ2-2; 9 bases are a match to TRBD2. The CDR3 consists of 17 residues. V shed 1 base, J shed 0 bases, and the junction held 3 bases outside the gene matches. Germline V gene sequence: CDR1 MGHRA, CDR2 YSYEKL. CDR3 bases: TGCGCCAGCAGCCAAGCCGGACTAGCGCCGAACACCGGGGAGCTGTTTTTT. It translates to CASSQAGLAPNTGELFF.

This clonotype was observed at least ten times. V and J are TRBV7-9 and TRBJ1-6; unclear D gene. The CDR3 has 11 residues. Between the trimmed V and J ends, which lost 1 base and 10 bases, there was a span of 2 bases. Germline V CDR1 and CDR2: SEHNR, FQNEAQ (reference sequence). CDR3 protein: CASSLESPLHF. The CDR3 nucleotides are TGTGCCAGCAGCTTAGAGTCACCCCTCCACTTT.

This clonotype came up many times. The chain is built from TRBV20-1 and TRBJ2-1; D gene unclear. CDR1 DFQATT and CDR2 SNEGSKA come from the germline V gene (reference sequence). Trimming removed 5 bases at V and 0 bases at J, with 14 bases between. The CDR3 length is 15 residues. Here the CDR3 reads CSADWALISYNEQFF. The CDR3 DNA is TGCAGTGCTGATTGGGCCCTTATCTCCTACAATGAGCAGTTCTTC.